A single sample gave rise to the 10 T cell receptor beta chains below, sequenced in a study of blood T cell repertoires in COVID-19. Data came from immunoSEQ multiplex PCR; TCRdb stores just in-frame clones and leaves some out. Here the sample spans 60,000 or so clones, approximately 91% being singletons. Specimen: peripheral blood. These receptors were taken from a human donor in a cohort sampled during active COVID-19.

This clone was seen only a few times. The J gene is TRBJ1-5, the V gene TRBV7-9; D uncertain. The germline CDR1 and CDR2 sequences are SEHNR and FQNEAQ (reference sequence). V was cut by 2 bases and J by 0 bases, with 11 bases left in between. The CDR3 covers 16 residues. CDR3 in amino acids: CASSLITAYSNQPQHF. DNA of the CDR3: TGTGCCAGCAGCTTAATTACAGCCTATAGCAATCAGCCCCAGCATTTT.

The CDR3 DNA is TGCGCCAGCAGCCGACAGGACCCTAAACAAGAGACCCAGTACTTC. Translated, it gives CASSRQDPKQETQYF. The rearrangement uses TRBV5-1 and TRBJ2-5; D is perhaps TRBD1 (6 bases). This CDR3 is 15 amino acids long. From germline, CDR1 is SGHRS and CDR2 YFSETQ. The germline V and J ends were trimmed by 4 bases and 2 bases, with 15 bases remaining between them.

This clone was observed once. Here the CDR3 reads CASSRTRDEQYF. The CDR3 DNA sequence: TGTGCCAGCAGCCGGACTAGGGACGAGCAGTACTTC. The rearrangement links TRBV3-1 (or the pseudogene TRBV3-2) to TRBJ2-7, with 7 bases fitting TRBD2. In germline, CDR1 is LGHDT, CDR2 YNNKEL (reference sequence). This CDR3 has 12 amino acids. Trimming removed 4 bases from V and 5 bases from J; junction bases left unmatched: 2.

The chain uses TRBV19 and TRBJ2-4, with a possible D match to TRBD2 (6 bases). Trimming stripped 5 bases from V and 0 bases from J, with 17 bases between. Looked up from germline, CDR1 is LNHDA and CDR2 is SQIVND (reference sequence). The CDR3 is 17 residues long. The CDR3 protein is CASSGWDFFLAKNIQYF. The CDR3 DNA reads TGTGCCAGTAGTGGCTGGGACTTCTTTTTAGCCAAAAACATTCAGTACTTC.

The chain has TRBV19 and TRBJ2-1; TRBD2 might be the D (6 bases). The CDR3 is 15 amino acids. Germline V gives CDR1 LNHDA, CDR2 SQIVND (reference sequence). The V gene lost 6 bases and the J gene lost 2 bases, with 14 bases spanning the gap. The CDR3 DNA follows: TGTGCCAGTAGCGATGCAGGCGGGACCTACAATGAGCAGTTCTTC. This encodes CASSDAGGTYNEQFF. Based on the CDR3 plus reference TRBV19 and TRBJ2-1, the full variable domain is DGGITQSPKYLFRKEGQNVTLSCEQNLNHDAMYWYRQDPGQGLRLIYYSQIVNDFQKGDIAEGYSVSREKKESFPLTVTSAQKNPTAFYLCASSDAGGTYNEQFFGPGTRLTVL.

The J gene is TRBJ2-2, the V gene TRBV2; D may be TRBD1 (6 bases). Trimming pared 7 bases from V and 4 bases from J, leaving 13 bases between. The CDR3 has 14 residues. Germline V CDR1 and CDR2: SNHLY, FYNNEI. CDR3 in amino acids: CASKGEIGTGELFF. Written as DNA, the CDR3 is TGTGCCAGCAAGGGGGAGATTGGCACCGGGGAGCTGTTTTTT.

The chain links TRBV29-1 to TRBJ2-7; 9 bases are a match to TRBD1. The CDR3 has 12 residues. Trimming took 5 bases from V and 4 from J; bases not matched to a gene: 3. CDR1 SQVTM and CDR2 ANQGSEA come from the germline V gene. The CDR3 spells CSVRTGDYEQYF. In nucleotides, the CDR3 is TGCAGCGTTAGGACAGGGGATTACGAGCAGTACTTC.

This clone has just a few counts. The V and J genes are TRBV4-1 and TRBJ2-5, with D maybe TRBD2 (6 bases). Trimming cost V 3 bases and J 2 bases, with 25 bases left between them. This CDR3 is 19 amino acids long. Germline V gene sequence: CDR1 MGHRA, CDR2 YSYEKL. CDR3 protein: CASSQTTSGVGTLQETQYF. CDR3 DNA sequence: TGCGCCAGCAGCCAGACGACTAGTGGGGTAGGCACCTTACAAGAGACCCAGTACTTC.

This clone occurred once. The DNA for the CDR3 is TGTGCCAGCAGCCAAGCTCCCGGACTAGTTGCCGGGGAGCTGTTTTTT. Protein sequence: CASSQAPGLVAGELFF. The chain has TRBV3-1 (or the pseudogene TRBV3-2) and TRBJ2-2; the match to TRBD2 covers 7 bases. Trimming removed 1 base from V and 6 bases from J; junction bases left unmatched: 8. Germline-derived CDR1 and CDR2 are LGHDT and YNNKEL (reference sequence). The CDR3 totals 16 residues.

In its sample, this clone was seen a few times. The V call is TRBV19, the J call TRBJ2-7, with D unclear. The germline gives CDR1 LNHDA, CDR2 SQIVND (reference sequence). The V end was cut by 1 base, the J end by 0 bases, with 10 bases between. The CDR3 spans 15 residues. The CDR3, as DNA: TGTGCCAGTAGTATAGGAGCGTTGAGCTCCTACGAGCAGTACTTC. Protein: CASSIGALSSYEQYF.